This T cell receptor beta chain was documented in a study of OX40 agonist ivuxolimab in advanced cancers. Study details: Patients were about 83% male with ages roughly 20 to 85, mean 60. Study-level results: Some patients who did not respond also had low normalized T-cell clonal expansion. What antigens the expanded peripheral T cells recognized was never established.

TCRdb's copy holds only in-frame clones and misses some; the assay was immunoSEQ multiplex PCR. The data show around 70,000 clones, almost 85% seen once. The V gene's germline CDR1 is ENHRY and CDR2 SYGVKD. Trimming at V came to 1 base and at J to 1 base, leaving 6 bases not matched to a gene. This CDR3 is 16 amino acids long. On this clone: What it binds is not known.

The TCR comes from an adult with an advanced solid tumor such as melanoma, head and neck, liver or kidney cancer. Here the sequenced sample was CD4+ or CD8+ T cells sorted from blood, taken in a trial of the OX40 agonist ivuxolimab. The rearrangement links TRBV10-3 to TRBJ1-2, with 7 nucleotides matching TRBD1. The CDR3 coding sequence is TGTGCCATCAGTGAGTTGGACAGGACCGGTAACTATGGCTACACCTTC. Its protein product is CAISELDRTGNYGYTF.